These 3 T cell receptor beta chains were all obtained from the same sample, sequenced in a study of blood T cell repertoires in COVID-19. Repertoires were generated with immunoSEQ multiplex PCR, while TCRdb's copy carries only in-frame clones and drops some. The sample includes about 87,000 clones, about 80% of them seen just once. The sample consisted of peripheral blood. These receptors originate from a woman aged 70-85 years with acute or convalescent COVID-19.

V and J are TRBV11-2 and TRBJ2-3; D gene unclear. Germline loops: CDR1 SGHAT, CDR2 FQNNGV. Between the trimmed V and J ends, which lost 0 bases and 2 bases, there was a span of 3 bases. There are 13 residues in the CDR3. The CDR3 coding sequence is TGTGCCAGCAGCTTAGACTACACAGATACGCAGTATTTT. It is translated as CASSLDYTDTQYF. Complete variable domain (other parts from reference TRBV11-2 and TRBJ2-3): EAGVAQSPRYKIIEKRQSVAFWCNPISGHATLYWYQQILGQGPKLLIQFQNNGVVDDSQLPKDRFSAERLKGVDSTLKIQPAKLEDSAVYLCASSLDYTDTQYFGPGTRLTVL.

CDR3 in DNA: TGTGCCAGCAGCTTGAACTCAGGGGATGGTGGCTACACCTTC. Translating it yields CASSLNSGDGGYTF. The chain recombines TRBV5-5 with TRBJ1-2, with TRBD1 as a possible D gene (6 bases). Per the germline V gene, CDR1 is SGHKS and CDR2 is YYEKEE (reference sequence). This CDR3 is 14 amino acids long. V was cut by 1 base and J by 7 bases, with 14 bases left in between.

This clone has a single count. Written as DNA, the CDR3 is TGTGCCACCAGTGATTCCGCTAGCGGGGAAGGAAGGAATGAGCAGTTCTTC. This codes for CATSDSASGEGRNEQFF. This sequence joins TRBV24-1 and TRBJ2-1; TRBD2 aligns across 9 bases. This CDR3 comprises 17 residues. The V gene end was trimmed by 2 bases and the J gene end by 7 bases; junction bases not matched to a gene: 11. CDR1 is KGHDR and CDR2 is SFDVKD in the germline V gene.